The following is a T cell receptor beta chain sequence with its context. Followed over time, Seattle patients had been enrolled while infection was active. The CDR3 is 13 amino acids. CDR1 is SGHVS and CDR2 is FQNEAQ in the germline V gene. V dropped 5 bases and J dropped 5; count of bases not matched to a gene: 3. This sample is drawn from a study of blood T cell repertoires in COVID-19. Study details: T cells, B-cell-depleted T cells, or PBMCs supplied cDNA or gDNA.

The authors' processing: Amplifying reference gene primers gave estimates of nucleated cell counts. Assay: immunoSEQ multiplex PCR; the TCRdb copy retains only in-frame clones and omits some. V and J calls plus clone size are reproduced from that table; the DNA served to infer D and trimming. The sample contains 300,000 to 350,000 clones, roughly nine tenths of which appear only once. The V call is TRBV7-8, the J call TRBJ1-2; 9 bases line up with TRBD1. The clonotype comes from a woman aged 60 to 75 with COVID-19, enrolled during active disease. Sample: peripheral blood. CDR3 in amino acids: CASSTGQGYGYTF. DNA for the CDR3: TGTGCCAGCAGCACGGGACAGGGTTATGGCTACACCTTC.